The 29 T cell receptor beta chains below come from one sample, sequenced in a study of cytomegalovirus exposure and HLA in healthy donors. Method: immunoSEQ multiplex PCR; TCRdb's copy keeps in-frame clones and lacks some. The sample has 70,000 to 90,000 clones, around 85% seen once. The sample taken for sequencing was PBMCs. Receptor source: a man aged 30 to 45 in good health and CMV-seronegative.

The gene calls are TRBV7-2 and TRBJ1-3; tentatively, D is TRBD1 (5 bases). There are 19 residues in the CDR3. The V end lost 2 bases, the J end lost 1 base, and 21 bases lay between the germline ends. CDR1 and CDR2 from the germline V gene are SGHTA and FQGNSA. Here the CDR3 DNA reads TGTGCCAGCAGCTTATATGAGTCCTGGGCAGGGCTGTCTGGAAACACCATATATTTT. This gives the protein CASSLYESWAGLSGNTIYF.

On this clone itself: Germline is not matched at one junction end, which may reflect a read error. The chain recombines TRBV25-1 with TRBJ1-5; no reliable D call. CDR3 length: 14 amino acids. Germline V gene lookup returns CDR1 MGHDK and CDR2 SYGVNS. As DNA, the CDR3 is TGTGCCAGCAGTGAAGAGGGTAGCAGTCAGCCCCAGCATTTT. It specifies CASSEEGSSQPQHF.

This clone was seen just once. J is TRBJ2-2 and V is TRBV27; D is undetermined. V was shortened by 2 bases and J by 1 base, with 14 bases between the two germline ends. The CDR3 is 17 residues long. Germline loops: CDR1 MNHEY, CDR2 SMNVEV (reference sequence). The CDR3, as DNA: TGTGCCAGCAGTTTAATCTCACGGCAGCGGAACACCGGGGAGCTGTTTTTT. Translation: CASSLISRQRNTGELFF.

The chain carries TRBV6-5 and TRBJ2-7; D might be TRBD1 (6 bases). Looked up from germline, CDR1 is MNHEY and CDR2 is SVGAGI. Trimming stripped 0 bases from V and 2 bases from J, with 11 bases between. This CDR3 spans 15 amino acids. This CDR3 is CASSYSIQGTYEQYF. Here the CDR3 DNA reads TGTGCCAGCAGTTACTCGATCCAGGGGACCTACGAGCAGTACTTC.

The gene calls are TRBV7-2 and TRBJ2-5; perhaps TRBD2 as D (6 bases). V shed 5 bases and J shed 2 bases, with 18 bases lying between them. Germline V CDR1 and CDR2: SGHTA, FQGNSA. This CDR3 region has 16 residues. The CDR3 is CASSPRSRGYQETQYF. CDR3 sequence (DNA): TGTGCCAGCAGCCCCCGGTCTCGGGGGTATCAAGAGACCCAGTACTTC. The variable domain in full, with the rest retrieved from reference TRBV7-2 and TRBJ2-5, is GAGVSQSPSNKVTEKGKDVELRCDPISGHTALYWYRQSLGQGLEFLIYFQGNSAPDKSGLPSDRFSAERTGGSVSTLTIQRTQQEDSAVYLCASSPRSRGYQETQYFGPGTRLLVL.

The genes are TRBV18 and TRBJ2-2; possible D gene TRBD1, 6 bases. Between the trimmed V and J ends, which lost 0 bases and 6 bases, there was a span of 14 bases. Germline loops: CDR1 KGHSH, CDR2 LQKENI. The CDR3 runs 16 residues. The CDR3 here is CASSPPGTSRPGELFF. For the CDR3, the DNA is TGTGCCAGCTCACCACCGGGGACATCCCGGCCCGGGGAGCTGTTTTTT.

This chain connects TRBV5-1 to TRBJ2-1, with 11 bases lining up with TRBD1. The CDR3 length is 15 residues. V lost 9 bases and J lost 5; bases outside the gene matches: 10. Germline V lookup: CDR1 SGHRS, CDR2 YFSETQ. The CDR3: CATTPGTGGNNEQFF. CDR3 sequence (DNA): TGCGCCACCACCCCCGGGACAGGGGGGAACAATGAGCAGTTCTTC.

This rearrangement joins TRBV6-5 to TRBJ2-1; D is possibly TRBD1 (6 bases). Germline CDR1 is MNHEY and CDR2 is SVGAGI. This CDR3 contains 14 residues. Trimming left V 4 bases short and J 3 bases short, with 10 bases between. CDR3 region: CASSSTGYYNEQFF. CDR3 DNA sequence: TGTGCCAGCAGTTCTACAGGGTACTACAATGAGCAGTTCTTC.

Only a few counts were recorded for this clone. J is TRBJ1-1 and V is TRBV6-4; 9 positions match TRBD1. The CDR3 is 12 amino acids. V lost 8 bases, J lost 10 bases, and 8 bases stayed unmatched. Per the germline V gene, CDR1 is MRHNA and CDR2 is SNTAGT. CDR3 in amino acids: CASADRGGSAFF. CDR3 coding DNA: TGTGCCAGCGCGGACAGGGGCGGATCAGCTTTCTTT.

This clone was seen more than once but under ten times. The chain has TRBV9 and TRBJ2-7; 9 bases map to TRBD1. CDR3 length: 16 residues. V gave up 0 bases and J gave up 5 bases; unmatched junction bases: 9. The germline gives CDR1 SGDLS, CDR2 YYNGEE. The CDR3 sequence is CASSVGTGVFGNEQYF. The CDR3 DNA reads TGTGCCAGCAGCGTAGGGACAGGGGTCTTCGGGAACGAGCAGTACTTC. The variable domain in full, with the rest retrieved from reference TRBV9 and TRBJ2-7, is DSGVTQTPKHLITATGQRVTLRCSPRSGDLSVYWYQQSLDQGLQFLIQYYNGEERAKGNILERFSAQQFPDLHSELNLSSLELGDSALYFCASSVGTGVFGNEQYFGPGTRLTVT.

The chain joins TRBV5-4 to TRBJ2-2; D ambiguous. Trimming left V 1 base short and J 7 bases short, with 17 bases between. The V gene's germline CDR1 is SGHNT and CDR2 YYREEE (reference sequence). This CDR3 is built from 16 residues. The CDR3 spells CASSLSVRVSDGELFF. The CDR3 bases are TGTGCCAGCAGCTTGTCTGTCCGGGTATCGGACGGGGAGCTGTTTTTT.

V usage is TRBV19 and J usage is TRBJ1-1; unclear D gene. There are 10 residues in the CDR3. Trimming took off 7 bases at V and 7 bases at J, with 7 bases between the two ends. Per germline, CDR1 LNHDA and CDR2 SQIVND (reference sequence). The CDR3 loop reads CASMTHEAFF. The CDR3 DNA is TGTGCCAGTATGACACATGAAGCTTTCTTT.

The chain combines TRBV29-1 with TRBJ2-5; 7 bases are shared with TRBD1. The V and J ends lost 7 bases and 0 bases, in that order; junction bases with no gene match: 5. CDR1 is SQVTM and CDR2 is ANQGSEA in the germline V gene. The CDR3 is made up of 13 amino acids. The CDR3 bases are TGCAGCGACGCCACAGGGGACCAAGAGACCCAGTACTTC. It encodes CSDATGDQETQYF.

This clone was observed a single time. CDR3 sequence (DNA): TGTGCCAGCAGCCATTCCCACATCTCTGGGGCCAACGTCCTGACTTTC. Its protein product is CASSHSHISGANVLTF. The rearrangement joins TRBV7-3 to TRBJ2-6; D gene unclear. Deletions cut 5 bases from V and 0 bases from J, with 11 bases between. The length of the CDR3 is 16 residues. Per the germline V gene, CDR1 is SGHTA and CDR2 is FQGTGA.

The V and J genes are TRBV4-3 and TRBJ1-2, with TRBD1 matching 8 bases. The CDR3 is 18 residues long. Per the germline V gene, CDR1 is LGHNA and CDR2 is YSLEER. Trimming cost V 3 bases and J 3 bases; bases outside gene matches: 15. CDR3 coding DNA: TGCGCCAGCAGCCAGTTGGGGACAGGCGGTTCTAACTACTATGGCTACACCTTC. It yields the protein CASSQLGTGGSNYYGYTF.

The CDR3 reads CASSPDAGLYGYTF. In nucleotides, the CDR3 is TGTGCCAGCAGCCCCGACGCAGGCTTATATGGCTACACCTTC. V usage is TRBV7-8 and J usage is TRBJ1-2; unclear D gene. Trimming removed 5 bases from V and 5 bases from J, with 15 bases in between. Per the germline V gene, CDR1 is SGHVS and CDR2 is FQNEAQ. There are 14 residues in the CDR3.

The chain has TRBV9 and TRBJ1-1; the D gene is possibly TRBD1 (6 bases). The CDR3 sequence is 15 residues long. The germline V gene has CDR1 SGDLS and CDR2 YYNGEE. V was clipped by 4 bases and J by 3 bases, with 16 bases between them. CDR3 region: CASSHPLKGDTEAFF. Written as DNA, the CDR3 is TGTGCCAGCAGCCACCCTTTGAAGGGGGACACTGAAGCTTTCTTT.

The rearrangement joins TRBV4-3 to TRBJ2-1; 10 positions agree with TRBD1. Germline assignment: CDR1 LGHNA and CDR2 YSLEER. V lost 0 bases to trimming and J lost 3 bases; unmatched junction nucleotides: 11. This CDR3 contains 19 residues. CDR3 nucleotides: TGCGCCAGCAGCCAAGAGAGTCAGACAGGGGGCTTTCTCTACAATGAGCAGTTCTTC. It encodes CASSQESQTGGFLYNEQFF.

V gene TRBV5-1 combines with J gene TRBJ1-4; D is ambiguous. V dropped 1 base and J dropped 2 bases, with 6 bases sitting between them. The CDR3 runs to 14 residues. Germline V gene lookup returns CDR1 SGHRS and CDR2 YFSETQ. This chain's CDR3 is CASSLSSTNEKLFF. For the CDR3, the DNA is TGCGCCAGCAGCTTGAGCTCCACTAATGAAAAACTGTTTTTT.

The chain's CDR3 is CASSHARWGPGTEGTEAFF. The DNA for the CDR3 is TGCGCCAGCAGCCACGCACGATGGGGTCCCGGGACAGAGGGCACTGAAGCTTTCTTT. The chain recombines TRBV4-3 with TRBJ1-1, with 7 nucleotides matching TRBD1. The CDR3 spans 19 residues. J lost 4 bases, V lost 3 bases, and 20 bases had no gene match. CDR1 and CDR2 (germline): LGHNA, YSLEER.

V is TRBV6-6 and J is TRBJ2-1; no definite D call. Germline V gene data show CDR1 as MNHNY and CDR2 as SVGAGI (reference sequence). CDR3 length: 14 amino acids. V lost 0 bases and J lost 5, with 8 bases in between. CDR3 region: CASSYSIENNEQFF. CDR3 DNA: TGTGCCAGCAGTTACTCGATTGAGAACAATGAGCAGTTCTTC.

This rearrangement joins TRBV29-1 to TRBJ2-5; D remains unclear. CDR1 and CDR2 (germline): SQVTM, ANQGSEA. Trimming removed 6 bases at V and 4 bases at J, with 15 bases between. The CDR3 runs 13 residues. The CDR3 coding sequence is TGCAGCGTGGCCCCTAGGCCGGGAGAGACCCAGTACTTC. Protein sequence: CSVAPRPGETQYF.

This chain joins TRBV6-5 and TRBJ2-1, with a weak D call TRBD1 (5 bases). CDR3 length equals 15 residues. Between the trimmed V and J ends, which lost 5 bases and 3 bases, there was a span of 14 bases. Germline V gene sequence: CDR1 MNHEY, CDR2 SVGAGI. As DNA, the CDR3 is TGTGCCAGCAGTCAACTGGTCAGGGTCTACAATGAGCAGTTCTTC. It codes for CASSQLVRVYNEQFF.

The CDR3 nucleotides read TGCGCCAGCACCCCTAATGGGCAGGGTGAAAAACTGTTTTTT. This translates into CASTPNGQGEKLFF. The chain joins TRBV5-1 to TRBJ1-4, with D perhaps TRBD1 (5 bases). Per the germline V gene, CDR1 is SGHRS and CDR2 is YFSETQ. This CDR3 contains 14 residues. The V end lost 6 bases, the J end lost 7 bases, and 16 bases lay between the germline ends. Together with reference TRBV5-1 and TRBJ1-4, the CDR3 gives the full variable domain: KAGVTQTPRYLIKTRGQQVTLSCSPISGHRSVSWYQQTPGQGLQFLFEYFSETQRNKGNFPGRFSGRQFSNSRSEMNVSTLELGDSALYLCASTPNGQGEKLFFGSGTQLSVL.

V is TRBV4-2 and J is TRBJ2-7; 9 nucleotides align to TRBD2. This CDR3 spans 16 amino acids. CDR1 and CDR2 from the germline V gene are LGHNA and YNFKEQ. V shed 3 bases and J 2 bases; nucleotides not matched to a gene: 8. The CDR3 here is CASSQAASGDAYEQYF. As DNA, the CDR3 is TGTGCCAGCAGCCAGGCCGCTAGCGGGGACGCCTACGAGCAGTACTTC.

This clone was seen just once. The chain carries TRBV5-3 and TRBJ2-5; tentatively, D is TRBD2 (5 bases). TRBV5-3 is given ORF status, its function remaining uncertain. CDR3 length: 14 residues. Trimming left V 1 base short and J 3 bases short, with 10 bases between. CDR3 sequence (DNA): TGTGCCAGAAGCTTGCTTGAGGGTAAAGAGACCCAGTACTTC. It encodes CARSLLEGKETQYF.

This chain connects TRBV29-1 to TRBJ2-7; TRBD1 matches at 7 bases. Germline loops: CDR1 SQVTM, CDR2 ANQGSEA. The CDR3 consists of 12 residues. Trimming cost V 7 bases and J 4 bases; bases outside gene matches: 7. CDR3 residues: CSARDSYYEQYV. In nucleotides, the CDR3 is TGCAGCGCAAGGGACAGTTATTACGAGCAGTACGTC.

The chain has TRBV28 and TRBJ2-5, with 7 bases that match TRBD1. The CDR3 loop spans 13 amino acids. V shed 8 bases, J shed 2 bases, and the junction held 5 bases outside the gene matches. The V gene's germline CDR1 is MDHEN and CDR2 SYDVKM. CDR3 in amino acids: CASQYRGQETQYF. CDR3 DNA sequence: TGTGCCAGCCAATACAGGGGACAAGAGACCCAGTACTTC. The full variable domain, its missing parts supplied by reference TRBV28 and TRBJ2-5, is DVKVTQSSRYLVKRTGEKVFLECVQDMDHENMFWYRQDPGLGLRLIYFSYDVKMKEKGDIPEGYSVSREKKERFSLILESASTNQTSMYLCASQYRGQETQYFGPGTRLLVL.

This chain joins TRBV19 and TRBJ1-1; D gene uncertain. CDR1 is LNHDA, CDR2 SQIVND, per germline (reference sequence). Trimming left V 6 bases short and J 0 bases short, with 8 bases between. The CDR3 is 13 amino acids. CDR3 in amino acids: CASRRGMNTEAFF. The CDR3 nucleotides are TGTGCCAGTAGGCGGGGAATGAACACTGAAGCTTTCTTT.